This T cell receptor (beta chain) comes out of a study of shared clonotypes between healthy human individuals. The table came from immunoSEQ multiplex PCR; TCRdb's copy has only in-frame clones and leaves some out. The sample lists 2,500,000 or so clones; roughly 92% were seen once. Material: naive CD4+ T cells sorted from blood. Described subset: CD45RA+ positively selected. This receptor was obtained from a man younger than 30 in good health.

The chain's CDR3 is CAISPSEYGYTF. The DNA for the CDR3 is TGTGCCATCAGTCCCTCGGAATATGGCTACACCTTC. This chain uses TRBV10-3 with TRBJ1-2; no clear D gene. Germline lookup yields CDR1 ENHRY and CDR2 SYGVKD. V dropped 5 bases and J dropped 5 bases, with 9 bases sitting between them. The length of the CDR3 is 12 residues.